This note documents a single TCR beta chain sequence. This receptor's antigen is unknown. Base-call qualities are not available, and no considerably larger clone is one nucleotide away. Library creation used the immunoSEQ multiplex PCR assay. Processing in the source paper ran as follows. To diagnose cytomegalovirus status from the catalog of TCR beta chain sequences, a statistical classification framework was built. TCRdb limited this immuneACCESS table to in-frame rearrangements with V and J called. A share of clones is missing; checked studies link under half to unresolved V genes, and the rest is unexplained. V, J and clone size derive from that table, while D and trimming were established from the DNA sequence. Recorded for this sample are hundreds of thousands of clones; around 88% of them occurred a single time. The ten biggest clones cover around 1.2% of the sample. These data are taken from a study of cytomegalovirus exposure and HLA in healthy donors (dated by TCRdb to about 2017). Regarding the complete study: According to a later analysis, one platform produced both the 120 validation repertoires and the approximately 660 repertoires of the first cohort. The study aimed to test whether signatures of past pathogen exposure could be identified by cataloging public T cell receptors. Along with the roughly 700-subject first cohort, a separate validation cohort of around 120 different subjects was used. The study combined high-throughput TCR immunosequencing, statistical association of individual TCRs with disease status, and machine learning to predict cytomegalovirus infection status.

General findings and caveats noted by the study authors: A few of the identified cytomegalovirus-associated TCR beta chains were confirmed in vitro to be specific for cytomegalovirus antigens. All 120 or so repertoires were used to score co-occurrence in the validation cohort in a later analysis, because that analysis had no HLA typing for the cohort. In the study, approximately 160 TCR beta chains were listed as associated with cytomegalovirus. It was suggested by the authors that the approach could potentially be generalized to other disease states and immunological phenotypes. Of the cluster scores, 94% were above 0 in a later analysis, which found that TCRs clustered in the first cohort also tended to co-occur in the 120 or so validation repertoires. While some public TCRs were present in many individuals, most TCR sequences turned up only very rarely across donors. The classifier was reported to diagnose cytomegalovirus status with high specificity and sensitivity in both the original cohort and the validation cohort.

Trimming at the junction amounts to 3 bases on V and 3 bases on J, and the germline ends lie 12 bases apart. The germline V gene (reference sequence) provides CDR1 LNHDA and CDR2 SQIVND. Inclusive of the bounding cysteine and phenylalanine, the CDR3 is 15 residues long. The kept DNA is CDR3 alone, 45 bases in frame from the first base. The donors belonged to the validation cohort of over a hundred subjects, which was separate from the 666-subject first cohort. Sample: PBMCs. The source is a woman aged 30 to 39 in good health and CMV-seropositive. Here the chain combines TRBV19 and TRBJ1-5, with no D gene named confidently. The CDR3 region: CASSIQQSNNQPQHF. Read as DNA, the sequence is TGTGCCAGTAGTATTCAACAGTCCAACAATCAGCCCCAGCATTTT.